A selection of T cell receptor beta chains follows, all from one sample in a study of T-cell reconstitution after alpha-beta-depleted transplantation in children. TCRdb fed the PCR reads into MiXCR, producing one record per CDR3 protein. The sample carries around 78,000 distinct CDR3 sequences, 6% to 8% recorded once. Sequencing used PBMCs from the stem cell graft donor, obtained from the stem cell graft. All receptors come from a human donor who donated a stem cell graft to a child with acute lymphoblastic leukemia. Each CDR3 is given with its conserved first and last residue. The D gene is left open where the match is weak. A clone size is listed for some rows: how often the clone was seen (once, few, many), or a class if it is expanded.

>TRBJ2-2|few|TRBV12-3/TRBV12-4|NA
CASDQTGGTGELFF
TGTGCCAGCGACCAGACGGGTGGGACCGGGGAGCTGTTTTTT
>TRBJ1-2|many|TRBV5-1|NA
CASSLSTGADYGYTF
TGCGCCAGCAGCTTGAGTACGGGGGCCGACTATGGCTACACCTTC
>TRBJ2-3|many|TRBV6-1|NA
CASSGGTASTDTQYF
TGTGCCAGCAGTGGAGGGACGGCTAGCACAGATACGCAGTATTTT
>TRBJ1-3|NA|TRBV20-1|NA
CSATDSSGNTIYF
TGCAGTGCCACCGACAGCTCTGGAAACACCATATATTTT
>TRBJ1-4|few|TRBV20-1|NA
CSASTNEKLFF
TGCAGTGCTTCAACTAATGAAAAACTGTTTTTT
>TRBJ1-1|few|TRBV29-1|NA
CSVEEVFTEAFF
TGCAGCGTTGAGGAGGTGTTCACTGAAGCTTTCTTT
>TRBJ2-5|many|TRBV4-2|NA
CASSQESTGRGQETQYF
TGTGCCAGCAGCCAAGAATCCACAGGCCGGGGGCAAGAGACCCAGTACTTC
>TRBJ2-7|few|TRBV27|NA
CASSWGDMEYF
TGTGCCAGCAGTTGGGGCGACATGGAGTACTTC
>TRBJ2-2|many|TRBV7-6|NA
CASSFGRAPGELFF
TGTGCCAGCAGCTTCGGAAGGGCCCCCGGGGAGCTGTTTTTT
>TRBJ2-7|NA|TRBV19|TRBD1
CASSKDRGEQYF
TGTGCCAGTAGTAAAGACAGGGGCGAGCAGTACTTC
>TRBJ2-7|few|TRBV12-3/TRBV12-4|TRBD1
CASSLGTVLGYF
TGTGCCAGCAGTTTGGGGACAGTCCTTGGGTACTTC
>TRBJ2-7|many|TRBV5-1|NA
CASSLDTAYEQYF
TGCGCCAGCAGCTTGGACACGGCCTACGAGCAGTACTTC
>TRBJ2-1|few|TRBV18|NA
CASPKPGQRDNEHFF
TGTGCCAGCCCAAAACCGGGACAGCGGGACAATGAGCATTTCTTC
>TRBJ2-3|many|TRBV7-2|TRBD2
CASSLAERGLGYF
TGTGCCAGCAGCTTAGCGGAGCGGGGGCTAGGGTATTTT
>TRBJ1-1|many|TRBV7-9|NA
CASSFLGRGGENTEAFF
TGTGCCAGCAGCTTTTTGGGCAGGGGTGGGGAGAACACTGAAGCTTTCTTT
>TRBJ1-2|many|TRBV4-2|TRBD1
CASSNRGTAAGGYTF
TGTGCCAGCAGCAACCGAGGGACAGCGGCCGGTGGCTACACCTTC
>TRBJ1-2|many|TRBV7-2|NA
CASSLDWGTNYGYTF
TGTGCCAGCAGCTTAGACTGGGGAACTAACTATGGCTACACCTTC
>TRBJ2-7|many|TRBV27|NA
CASSLRTTYEQYF
TGTGCCAGCAGTTTAAGGACTACCTACGAGCAGTACTTC
>TRBJ2-3|NA|TRBV6-5|NA
CASRQGIGWYF
TGTGCCAGCAGACAGGGCATCGGTTGGTATTTT
>TRBJ1-3|many|TRBV7-9|NA
CASSLGGSNSGNTIYF
TGTGCCAGCAGCTTAGGGGGCAGCAACTCTGGAAACACCATATATTTT
>TRBJ2-7|few|TRBV23-1|NA
CASTTRPFSYEQYF
TGCGCCAGCACCACTAGGCCCTTCTCCTACGAGCAGTACTTC
>TRBJ1-6|many|TRBV7-2|NA
CASSSDPGSPLHF
TGTGCCAGCAGCTCGGACCCGGGCTCACCCCTCCACTTT
>TRBJ2-7|many|TRBV11-1|NA
CASSFGYWHRSSYEQYF
TGTGCCAGCAGCTTCGGTTACTGGCATCGAAGCTCCTACGAGCAGTACTTT
>TRBJ1-2|many|TRBV9|NA
CASSVATGKVNYGYTF
TGTGCCAGCAGCGTAGCCACCGGCAAAGTAAACTATGGCTACACCTTC
>TRBJ2-2|NA|TRBV11-1|TRBD2
CASSFPAGGSNTGELFF
TGTGCCAGCAGTTTCCCAGCGGGAGGGTCGAACACCGGGGAGCTGTTTTTT
>TRBJ2-7|few|TRBV10-3|TRBD2
CAISQREGGRGEQYF
TGTGCCATCTCCCAGCGGGAGGGCGGTAGAGGCGAGCAGTACTTC
>TRBJ2-7|many|TRBV5-1|NA
CASSRGETRDEQYF
TGCGCCAGCAGCAGAGGGGAGACTCGCGACGAGCAGTACTTC
>TRBJ1-5|many|TRBV6-1|NA
CASSQTGSHSNQPQHF
TGTGCCAGCAGCCAGACAGGCTCCCATAGCAATCAGCCCCAGCATTTT
>TRBJ1-4|many|TRBV11-2|TRBD1
CASSLVTGTANEKLFF
TGTGCCAGCAGCTTAGTGACCGGGACAGCGAATGAAAAACTGTTTTTT
>TRBJ2-5|many|TRBV3-1|TRBD2
CASSQGPSGGAAGTQYF
TGTGCCAGCAGCCAAGGACCTAGCGGGGGGGCGGCGGGGACCCAGTACTTC
>TRBJ2-1|many|TRBV12-3/TRBV12-4|NA
CASSPLGAARGNEQFF
TGTGCCAGCAGTCCGTTGGGGGCCGCACGGGGGAATGAGCAGTTCTTC
>TRBJ2-2|NA|TRBV4-3|TRBD2
CASTPFLGSGGASGELFF
TGCGCCAGCACACCCTTCTTGGGTAGCGGGGGGGCTTCCGGGGAGCTGTTTTTT
>TRBJ2-3|NA|TRBV2|TRBD2
CASRGLAGVGADTQYF
TGTGCCAGCAGGGGACTAGCGGGAGTGGGAGCAGATACGCAGTATTTT
>TRBJ1-2|many|TRBV7-9|NA
CASNPDSNYGYTF
TGTGCCAGCAACCCTGACAGCAACTATGGCTACACCTTC
>TRBJ1-5|many|TRBV18|NA
CASSPTGDQPQHF
TGTGCCAGCTCACCAACTGGGGATCAGCCCCAGCATTTT
>TRBJ1-2|many|TRBV11-2|TRBD1
CASSRADRGHLLNYGYTF
TGTGCCAGCAGCCGGGCCGACAGGGGACATCTCCTCAACTATGGCTACACCTTC
>TRBJ1-2|NA|TRBV7-9|NA
CASSPDYGYTF
TGTGCCAGCAGCCCAGACTATGGCTACACCTTC